The clone carrying this T cell receptor beta chain has a handful of counts. Its antigen is still unknown. The sample is drawn from a study of blood T cells in healthy people across ages. Study-level results: There were more naive CD4+ cells and higher diversity in long-lived donors than in aged donors.

A second PCR of roughly 6 to 12 cycles used a sample-barcoded 5' primer and a J-beta primer mix. A tag from a template-switch adaptor with 12 random nucleotides marked each cDNA molecule. TCRdb called the 5' RACE reads again in MiXCR, with one record for every CDR3 protein. Among 2 million or so distinct CDR3 sequences listed, roughly 50% were seen once. V was trimmed by 3 bases and J by 3 bases, leaving 12 bases between them. CDR3 length: 14 residues. Germline CDR1 reads SGHRS; CDR2 reads YFSETQ. No fewer than 7 million PBMCs went into each sample. Every sample gave at least 5 micrograms of total RNA when it was extracted.

The chain combines TRBV5-1 with TRBJ2-5; D perhaps matches TRBD1 (6 bases). Sequenced: blood. This TCR derives from a woman in her 40s in good health. CDR3 residues: CASSSTGNEETQYF. CDR3 sequence (DNA): TGCGCCAGCAGCTCTACAGGGAACGAAGAGACCCAGTACTTC.